This T cell receptor beta chain was identified in a study of T cells in Graves' hyperthyroidism and ophthalmopathy (dated by TCRdb to 2018 to 2020). Concerning the study at large: Peripheral blood samples were taken at initial diagnosis, before any treatment was given. TCR V-J signatures able to tell the groups apart were searched for in a discovery cohort of 90 to 100 patients, of whom approximately 40 had Graves' ophthalmopathy and under 65 had stable Graves' hyperthyroidism. An independent validation cohort of around 19 hyperthyroidism patients and some 15 patients who later progressed to ophthalmopathy tested prospective prediction of ophthalmopathy. The 85 to 100 discovery patients were randomly split 7:3 into training and test sets. Thyroid tissue and blood T-cell repertoires from roughly six Graves' hyperthyroidism patients were also compared in the study. After sampling, hyperthyroidism patients received methimazole starting at 30 mg daily, and ophthalmopathy patients received high-dose intravenous methylprednisolone. TCR Vbeta CDR3 sequencing of roughly 140 peripheral blood samples (roughly 41 ophthalmopathy, about 80 hyperthyroidism and roughly 17 progressor patients) is reported in the paper. Broad study findings and their caveats: No statistical method was used to set the sample size in advance, and investigators knew the group allocation. In validation, progression to ophthalmopathy was predicted by the model with 65% to 71% sensitivity and roughly 72% specificity, a median of roughly six months before onset. Ophthalmopathy was separated from stable hyperthyroidism by a 13 V-J signature model, with just over 85% sensitivity and 81% to 82% specificity obtained in cross-validation and 80%/75% obtained in testing. Most expanded thyroid clonotypes (frequency above 0.001) were also detected in blood, suggesting blood repertoires may reflect thyroid immune responses.

Hyperthyroidism patients were newly diagnosed, had a disease duration of under 2 months, and were aged 18 to 65 years. Patients with uncontrolled infections, other autoimmune diseases, pregnancy or lactation were excluded. Clinical symptoms, serum thyroxine and TRAb, thyroid ultrasound, and orbital computed tomography formed the basis for the diagnoses. Blood from progressor patients was collected at the time of first diagnosis with hyperthyroidism, before any ophthalmopathy symptoms had appeared. Ficoll-Paque density gradient centrifugation was used to isolate PBMCs from 10 ml of fresh peripheral blood. Progressor patients were first diagnosed with Graves' hyperthyroidism and then developed ophthalmopathy during follow-up. Total RNA was extracted with Trizol reagent, and quality was checked on an Agilent 2100 Bioanalyzer. The TCR beta CDR3 regions were amplified from RNA transcripts. The first round of RT-PCR for the TCR CDR3 was performed with the HTBI primer set and the Qiagen OneStep RT-PCR kit. The libraries were constructed in a second round of multiplex PCR and then size-selected and purified. The libraries were sequenced on an Illumina HiSeq2000 using paired-end 100 bp reads. Concerning the study's data processing: Raw data were processed with SOAPnuke, discarding reads with adapters, uncalled bases, mean Phred below 15, or no exact constant-primer or identifier match. High-quality paired reads were merged with COPE v1.2.5, and unique nucleotide sequences were defined as clonotypes. Clonotypes were aligned to IMGT TRBV, TRBD and TRBJ reference segments using MiTCR v1.1. Only V-J combinations with frequency above 0.0001, covering 99.2% of repertoires, were analysed. A TCS score was defined as the ratio of F50 (clonal expansion) to E x V (chaos), with BLOSUM62-based TCRdist applied between CDR3 peptides within each V-J. Welch's t-statistics and random forest reduced roughly 530 V-J features to some 14, which were used in a naive Bayes classifier (R e1071). TCRdb trimmed the raw reads at Q25, called clones with MiXCR and kept productive beta chains. Merged by CDR3 protein, the rows form single entries marked with the most common genes and DNA. The V and J calls here are based on TCRdb, not the publication. The sample yields fewer than 900,000 distinct CDR3 sequences; approximately 18% were counted once. Over 15% of the sample lies in the top ten.

Trimming costs V 4 bases and J 6 bases, and their ends lie 8 bases apart. From cysteine to phenylalanine, the CDR3 is 12 amino acids long. Only the CDR3 part of the read is kept: 36 bases, read in frame from the first base. Reading the germline V gene gives CDR1 SGHRS and CDR2 YFSETQ. This clonotype was recorded at least ten times. Its cognate antigen has yet to be identified. No base-level quality is on record; no much larger clone is a single base apart. The specimen was blood. The origin of this receptor is a woman aged 50 to 65 with Graves' hyperthyroidism that later progressed to Graves' ophthalmopathy. This chain is built from TRBV5-1 and TRBJ2-1, and TRBD2 may be the D gene, going by 6 matching bases. In nucleotides, the sequence is TGCGCCAGCAGCGTTAGCGGCAATGAGCAGTTCTTC. Translated, this gives CASSVSGNEQFF.